What follows are 30 T cell receptor beta chains derived from one specimen sequenced in a study of blood T cells in healthy people across ages. A J-beta primer mix and a sample-barcoded 5' primer were used in a second PCR of roughly 7 to 12 cycles. TCRdb re-called the 5' RACE reads with MiXCR, one entry per CDR3 protein. The sample carries roughly 900,000 distinct CDR3 sequences, under 30% recorded once. Source material: blood. These receptors were collected from a woman over 75 in good health.

Many counts were recorded for this clonotype. This chain joins TRBV6-2 or TRBV6-3 and TRBJ2-7; 7 bases line up with TRBD1. The CDR3 sequence is 15 residues long. Per the germline V gene, CDR1 is MNHEY and CDR2 is SVGEGT. Trimming took 5 bases from V and 6 from J; bases not matched to a gene: 13. CDR3 in amino acids: CASSAGQVPSVEQYF. DNA for the CDR3: TGTGCCAGCAGTGCCGGACAGGTTCCCTCCGTCGAGCAGTACTTC.

This clonotype was seen repeatedly, ten times or more. The chain is built from TRBV7-2 and TRBJ2-1; D call uncertain. CDR3 length equals 16 residues. Germline CDR1 and CDR2: SGHTA and FQGNSA. Trimming removed 5 bases at V and 0 bases at J, with 14 bases between. CDR3 sequence: CASSPRVSTSYNEQFF. The CDR3 DNA is TGTGCCAGCAGCCCCCGTGTCTCTACCTCCTACAATGAGCAGTTCTTC.

The gene calls are TRBV12-3 or TRBV12-4 and TRBJ2-4; D unclear. Trimming left V 6 bases short and J 5 bases short, with 14 bases between. This CDR3 is built from 14 residues. The CDR3 reads CASSPGGGQNIQYF. Here the CDR3 DNA reads TGTGCCAGCAGCCCCGGTGGCGGCCAAAACATTCAGTACTTC.

This clonotype was observed many times. The rearrangement joins TRBV7-9 to TRBJ2-3; 8 bases line up with TRBD2. Germline loops: CDR1 SEHNR, CDR2 FQNEAQ (reference sequence). The CDR3 spans 14 residues. V lost 5 bases to trimming and J lost 7 bases; unmatched junction nucleotides: 8. The CDR3 coding sequence is TGTGCCAGCAGCCCGCCGCGGGGGGTAAATACGCAGTATTTT. This codes for CASSPPRGVNTQYF.

The rearrangement links TRBV20-1 to TRBJ2-2; D is unclear. Per the germline V gene, CDR1 is DFQATT and CDR2 is SNEGSKA (reference sequence). The CDR3 is 13 residues long. The germline V and J ends were trimmed by 1 base and 4 bases, with 7 bases remaining between them. CDR3 region: CSARGSSTGELFF. CDR3 coding DNA: TGCAGTGCTAGAGGGTCGAGCACCGGGGAGCTGTTTTTT.

The genes are TRBV7-2 and TRBJ2-7; 7 bases line up with TRBD1. The CDR3 is made up of 15 amino acids. Germline assignment: CDR1 SGHTA and CDR2 FQGNSA. V shed 5 bases, J shed 4 bases, and the junction held 11 bases outside the gene matches. The CDR3 DNA is TGTGCCAGCAGCCCCCACAGGGGTGTGGGGTACGAGCAGTACTTC. Translated: CASSPHRGVGYEQYF.

The sample holds a few counts of this clonotype. A much more abundant neighbour one base away suggests this may be a read error. The V call is TRBV12-3 or TRBV12-4, the J call TRBJ2-1; D is ambiguous. Judging by the DNA end, TRBJ2-7 fits better; the J call may be wrong. There are 15 residues in the CDR3. CDR3 residues: CASSLLGSSYNEQYF. As DNA, the CDR3 is TGTGCCAGCAGTTTGCTAGGAAGCTCCTACAATGAGCAGTACTTC.

The V and J genes are TRBV10-1 and TRBJ2-3, with 11 bases matching TRBD1. The V and J ends lost 9 bases and 3 bases, in that order; junction bases with no gene match: 8. The CDR3 contains 15 residues. Germline V gene data show CDR1 as WNHNN and CDR2 as SYGVQD (reference sequence). The CDR3 nucleotides are TGCGCCAGTGTCACCGGGACAGGGGGGACAGATACGCAGTATTTT. The encoded protein is CASVTGTGGTDTQYF.

This clonotype was counted between two and nine times. A read error may be the cause here, since a much bigger clone is one base away. The V and J genes are TRBV5-1 and TRBJ2-1; 10 bases are shared with TRBD1. The CDR3 runs 16 residues. Per the germline V gene, CDR1 is SGHRS and CDR2 is YFSETQ. CDR3 amino acids: CANSLGGTGDANEQFF. CDR3 nucleotides: TGCGCCAACAGCTTAGGGGGGACAGGGGATGCCAATGAGCAGTTCTTC.

This clonotype was recorded at least ten times. The chain recombines TRBV7-9 with TRBJ2-3; D is ambiguous. The V and J ends lost 3 bases and 2 bases respectively, with 9 bases between them. The CDR3 is 14 amino acids. The germline CDR1 and CDR2 sequences are SEHNR and FQNEAQ (reference sequence). CDR3 sequence (DNA): TGTGCCAGCAGCTTTTTGGGTGTCACAGATACGCAGTATTTT. Protein: CASSFLGVTDTQYF.

This clonotype was seen once. CDR3 nucleotides: TGCAGCGTAGAGAGCGGGCCCTACGAGCAGTACTTC. This gives the protein CSVESGPYEQYF. The chain links TRBV29-1 to TRBJ2-7; D is possibly TRBD2 (6 bases). Between the trimmed V and J ends, which lost 6 bases and 2 bases, there was a span of 11 bases. Germline assignment: CDR1 SQVTM and CDR2 ANQGSEA. The CDR3 totals 12 residues.

The genes are TRBV6-5 and TRBJ2-7; D is perhaps TRBD1 (6 bases). CDR1 and CDR2 from the germline V gene are MNHEY and SVGAGI. The CDR3 loop spans 14 amino acids. Trimming removed 6 bases at V and 6 bases at J, with 18 bases between. CDR3: CASRSGTLSLEQYF. DNA of the CDR3: TGTGCCAGCAGGTCCGGGACACTGTCCCTCGAGCAGTACTTC.

As to this clonotype: This may be a read error: a much more frequent sequence differs by one nucleotide. The V gene is TRBV5-1, the J gene TRBJ2-5; the D is unclear. The CDR3 contains 12 residues. Germline V gene lookup returns CDR1 SGHRS and CDR2 YFSETQ. The DNA of the CDR3 is TGCGCCAGCAGCGCCAGCCAAGAGACCCAGCACTTC. Protein product: CASSASQETQHF.

In regard to this clonotype: A much larger clone differs from this one at a single base, so this may be a read error. V and J are TRBV7-9 and TRBJ1-2, with D perhaps TRBD1 (6 bases). The CDR3 totals 15 residues. Germline CDR1 SEHNR, CDR2 FQNEAQ (reference sequence). CDR3 nucleotide sequence: TGTGCCAGCAGCTCACTTTCGGGACACGGCTATGGCTGCACCTTC. It codes for CASSSLSGHGYGCTF.

The chain combines TRBV7-2 with TRBJ1-1; tentatively, D is TRBD1 (6 bases). Germline V gene lookup returns CDR1 SGHTA and CDR2 FQGNSA. V lost 9 bases to trimming and J lost 2 bases, with 19 bases between them. The CDR3 totals 15 residues. The CDR3 reads CAREEVRGKNTEAFF. In nucleotides, the CDR3 is TGTGCCAGGGAAGAGGTCAGGGGTAAAAACACTGAAGCTTTCTTT. Using reference TRBV7-2 and TRBJ1-1 for the parts outside the CDR3, the full variable domain is GAGVSQSPSNKVTEKGKDVELRCDPISGHTALYWYRQSLGQGLEFLIYFQGNSAPDKSGLPSDRFSAERTGGSVSTLTIQRTQQEDSAVYLCAREEVRGKNTEAFFGQGTRLTVV.

This clonotype was observed at least ten times. V usage is TRBV12-3 or TRBV12-4 and J usage is TRBJ2-1, with D perhaps TRBD2 (5 bases). The CDR3 is made up of 16 amino acids. V gave up 5 bases and J gave up 1 base, with 15 bases separating them. The CDR3 is CASSPSDFYSYNEQFF. CDR3 DNA sequence: TGTGCCAGCAGTCCCTCGGACTTCTATTCCTACAATGAGCAGTTCTTC.

This clonotype was counted a few times. The rearrangement joins TRBV5-8 to TRBJ2-1; 11 bases fit TRBD1. Germline assignment: CDR1 SGHTS and CDR2 YDEGEE. The CDR3 is made up of 14 amino acids. J lost 9 bases, V lost 4 bases, and 6 bases had no gene match. The CDR3 sequence: CASSRDRGVVEQFF. DNA of the CDR3: TGTGCCAGCAGCCGGGACAGGGGGGTCGTTGAGCAGTTCTTC.

This clonotype was seen only a few times. The chain couples TRBV28 to TRBJ2-4, with TRBD1 matching over 7 bases. This CDR3 has 16 residues. J lost 3 bases, V lost 5 bases, and 10 bases had no gene match. Germline assignment: CDR1 MDHEN and CDR2 SYDVKM. CDR3: CASSVRDRANKNIQYF. Here the CDR3 DNA reads TGTGCCAGCAGTGTGCGAGACAGGGCTAACAAAAACATTCAGTACTTC.

This clonotype was counted at least ten times. The chain carries TRBV6-2 or TRBV6-3 and TRBJ2-6; the match to TRBD1 covers 9 bases. V trimming: 2 bases; J trimming: 0 bases; junction bases outside the gene matches: 14. From germline, CDR1 is MNHEY and CDR2 SVGEGT. The CDR3 totals 21 residues. CDR3 in amino acids: CASSYRLGQGEWSSGANVLTF. The CDR3 DNA follows: TGTGCCAGCAGTTACCGATTGGGACAGGGAGAATGGTCCTCTGGGGCCAACGTCCTGACTTTC.

This clonotype was counted many times. V and J are TRBV27 and TRBJ1-1, with no clear D. This CDR3 contains 16 residues. V lost 6 bases and J 3 bases, leaving 20 bases between the germline ends. The germline CDR1 and CDR2 sequences are MNHEY and SMNVEV (reference sequence). CDR3: CASSNIRELPDTEAFF. DNA of the CDR3: TGTGCCAGCAGCAACATAAGAGAACTACCGGACACTGAAGCTTTCTTT.

This clonotype was recorded at least ten times. This chain connects TRBV20-1 to TRBJ2-3; 12 nucleotides agree with TRBD2. CDR3 length equals 17 residues. The V segment lost 1 base and the J segment 0 bases; nucleotides outside the gene matches: 5. Germline CDR1 and CDR2: DFQATT and SNEGSKA (reference sequence). Here the CDR3 reads CSARALAGGISTDTQYF. CDR3 DNA sequence: TGCAGTGCTAGAGCGCTAGCGGGGGGGATTAGCACAGATACGCAGTATTTT.

The J gene is TRBJ1-6, the V gene TRBV30; the D gene is possibly TRBD1 (6 bases). The CDR3 sequence is 14 residues long. In germline, CDR1 is GTSNPN, CDR2 SVGIG (reference sequence). Deletions cut 5 bases from V and 7 bases from J, with 15 bases between. CDR3 sequence: CAWGTGQTNSPLHF. The CDR3 nucleotides are TGTGCCTGGGGTACCGGACAGACCAATTCACCCCTCCACTTT. Drawing the rest from reference TRBV30 and TRBJ1-6, the complete variable domain is SQTIHQWPATLVQPVGSPLSLECTVEGTSNPNLYWYRQAAGRGLQLLFYSVGIGQISSEVPQNLSASRPQDRQFILSSKKLLLSDSGFYLCAWGTGQTNSPLHFGNGTRLTVT.

This chain connects TRBV10-3 to TRBJ2-7; TRBD1 matches 9 bases. Germline V lookup: CDR1 ENHRY, CDR2 SYGVKD. With V trimmed by 7 bases and J by 2 bases, 6 bases remained unmatched. This CDR3 has 14 amino acids. The CDR3 coding sequence is TGTGCCATCAAACTGGGACAGGGAGCCTACGAGCAGTACTTC. Its protein is CAIKLGQGAYEQYF.

This chain uses TRBV5-1 with TRBJ1-1; D is undetermined. This CDR3 spans 13 amino acids. Trimming took off 4 bases at V and 7 bases at J, with 14 bases between the two ends. Per germline, CDR1 SGHRS and CDR2 YFSETQ. The CDR3 DNA reads TGCGCCAGCAGCCGTGGCAAGGACCTTGAAGCTTTCTTT. Protein product: CASSRGKDLEAFF.

This clonotype was counted ten times or more. This chain connects TRBV5-1 to TRBJ1-2, with no clear D. The CDR3 runs 14 residues. The germline V gene encodes CDR1 SGHRS and CDR2 YFSETQ. The V and J ends lost 1 base and 0 bases respectively, with 7 bases between them. The DNA for the CDR3 is TGCGCCAGCAGCTTGCGGTCGTCTAACTATGGCTACACCTTC. Protein sequence: CASSLRSSNYGYTF.

This clonotype was recorded many times. The V call is TRBV3-1, the J call TRBJ2-5, with 12 nucleotides matching TRBD2. From germline, CDR1 is LGHDT and CDR2 YNNKEL (reference sequence). The length of the CDR3 is 16 residues. With 1 base clipped from V and 1 base from J, the junction kept 1 base outside the gene matches. In nucleotides, the CDR3 is TGTGCCAGCAGCCAAGTGGGACTAGCGGGCCAAGAGACCCAGTACTTC. This encodes CASSQVGLAGQETQYF.

This clonotype was observed many times. The chain combines TRBV5-1 with TRBJ2-5; 7 bases line up with TRBD1. CDR1 and CDR2 (germline): SGHRS, YFSETQ. V was pared by 2 bases and J by 6 bases, with 7 bases of the junction left unmatched. The CDR3 covers 14 residues. The CDR3 sequence: CASSLGGQEKTQYF. CDR3 nucleotide sequence: TGCGCCAGCAGCTTAGGAGGACAGGAGAAGACCCAGTACTTC.

The chain joins TRBV4-1 to TRBJ2-7; 14 bases are a match to TRBD2. J gave up 6 bases and V 3 bases, and 4 bases lay outside the gene matches. Germline CDR1 MGHRA, CDR2 YSYEKL. This CDR3 spans 15 amino acids. Here the CDR3 DNA reads TGCGCCAGCAGCCAGAGACTAGCGGGAGGGCTCGAGCAGTACTTC. Translated: CASSQRLAGGLEQYF.

In its sample, this clonotype was seen many times. The gene calls are TRBV18 and TRBJ2-7, with a tentative D call TRBD1 (6 bases). CDR3 length equals 14 residues. Germline V CDR1 and CDR2: KGHSH, LQKENI. The V end lost 3 bases, the J end lost 6 bases, and 15 bases lay between the germline ends. The CDR3 coding sequence is TGTGCCAGCTCACCTCAGGGGCTATTGGGCGAGCAGTACTTC. Its translation: CASSPQGLLGEQYF.

The table lists this clonotype with a few counts. J is TRBJ2-5 and V is TRBV6-6, with D perhaps matching TRBD1 or TRBD2 (6 bases each). Per the germline V gene, CDR1 is MNHNY and CDR2 is SVGAGI (reference sequence). With 4 bases removed from V and 9 bases from J, the gap between germline ends came to 24 bases. CDR3 length: 16 residues. CDR3: CASSSPGQKLGEAQYF. Written as DNA, the CDR3 is TGTGCCAGCAGTTCCCCAGGACAGAAGTTAGGGGAGGCCCAGTACTTC.